The 19 T cell receptor beta chains listed next were all sequenced from one sample in a study. A single record per CDR3 protein comes from TCRdb applying MiXCR to the RT-PCR reads. The table has 550,000 to 750,000 distinct CDR3 sequences, 11% to 15% seen once. The sample taken for sequencing was memory CD4+ T cells from blood. These TCRs come from a female donor in good health, serving as a healthy control.

The genes are TRBV6-1 and TRBJ2-5, with 9 nucleotides matching TRBD1. J gave up 5 bases and V 5 bases, and 9 bases lay outside the gene matches. The germline CDR1 and CDR2 sequences are MNHNS and SASEGT. The CDR3 has 15 residues. The CDR3 DNA sequence: TGTGCCAGCAGTCTAAACAGGGGGCGCGGGGAGACCCAGTACTTC. This gives the protein CASSLNRGRGETQYF.

This clonotype was counted only a few times. The chain employs TRBV11-2 and TRBJ2-1; the match to TRBD2 covers 11 bases. This CDR3 comprises 16 residues. The trim removed 1 base at V and 4 bases at J, leaving 3 bases unmatched. The germline V gene has CDR1 SGHAT and CDR2 FQNNGV. CDR3 sequence: CASSLATSGTYNEQFF. CDR3 bases: TGTGCCAGCAGCTTAGCGACTAGCGGGACTTACAATGAGCAGTTCTTC.

This clonotype was seen a few times. The chain joins TRBV28 to TRBJ1-2, with D uncertain. V lost 6 bases and J 8 bases, leaving 10 bases between the germline ends. The CDR3 is made up of 11 amino acids. Germline V gene lookup returns CDR1 MDHEN and CDR2 SYDVKM. CDR3 loop: CASRARLGYTF. CDR3 nucleotides: TGTGCCAGCAGGGCCCGCTTGGGCTACACCTTC.

In DNA form, the CDR3 reads TGCAGTGCTTTAGACCTGGACTCCTACAATGAGCAGTTCTTC. Its protein product is CSALDLDSYNEQFF. This chain connects TRBV20-1 to TRBJ2-1, with unresolved D. Trimming removed 5 bases from V and 0 bases from J, with 11 bases in between. Per germline, CDR1 DFQATT and CDR2 SNEGSKA (reference sequence). CDR3 length: 14 amino acids.

This sequence joins TRBV7-2 and TRBJ2-7; 9 nucleotides agree with TRBD1. Germline V gene sequence: CDR1 SGHTA, CDR2 FQGNSA. This CDR3 is built from 15 residues. V gave up 1 base and J gave up 4 bases; unmatched junction bases: 5. CDR3 sequence: CASSLEGQGAYEQYF. The CDR3 DNA reads TGTGCCAGCAGCTTAGAGGGACAGGGAGCATACGAGCAGTACTTC.

The chain has TRBV18 and TRBJ2-7; the D gene is possibly TRBD1 (5 bases). Deletions cut 2 bases from V and 3 bases from J, with 11 bases between. CDR3 size: 14 residues. The V gene's germline CDR1 is KGHSH and CDR2 LQKENI. The CDR3 bases are TGTGCCAGCTCACCAGGGGCAGGGTTCTACGAGCAGTACTTC. Amino acids: CASSPGAGFYEQYF.

This clonotype was counted between two and nine times. The genes are TRBV10-1 and TRBJ2-5; 9 bases agree with TRBD1. There are 15 residues in the CDR3. V shed 6 bases, J shed 5 bases, and the junction held 10 bases outside the gene matches. Germline V gene lookup returns CDR1 WNHNN and CDR2 SYGVQD (reference sequence). The CDR3 nucleotides are TGCGCCAGCAGCGGGGGACAGGGTGGAGTGGAGACCCAGTACTTC. Translating gives CASSGGQGGVETQYF.

The J gene is TRBJ2-5, the V gene TRBV5-1; 11 positions match TRBD2. Looked up from germline, CDR1 is SGHRS and CDR2 is YFSETQ. The CDR3 extends over 19 amino acids. J was trimmed by 2 bases and V by 1 base; bases with no gene match: 13. The CDR3 DNA sequence: TGCGCCAGCAGCTTGTCGATGGCTAGCGGGGGGACCCATCAAGAGACCCAGTACTTC. It specifies CASSLSMASGGTHQETQYF.

This sequence joins TRBV11-2 and TRBJ1-1; D is ambiguous. Germline V gives CDR1 SGHAT, CDR2 FQNNGV. Trimming removed 5 bases from V and 5 bases from J, with 18 bases in between. The CDR3 is made up of 15 amino acids. Here the CDR3 reads CASSVSAGMGTEAFF. The CDR3 DNA sequence: TGTGCCAGCAGCGTATCTGCCGGGATGGGGACTGAAGCTTTCTTT. Complete variable domain (other parts from reference TRBV11-2 and TRBJ1-1): EAGVAQSPRYKIIEKRQSVAFWCNPISGHATLYWYQQILGQGPKLLIQFQNNGVVDDSQLPKDRFSAERLKGVDSTLKIQPAKLEDSAVYLCASSVSAGMGTEAFFGQGTRLTVV.

This clonotype occurred a few times. The chain carries TRBV20-1 and TRBJ2-3, with D unclear. The germline V gene encodes CDR1 DFQATT and CDR2 SNEGSKA (reference sequence). V gave up 5 bases and J gave up 0 bases, with 12 bases separating them. This CDR3 has 14 residues. The CDR3 nucleotides read TGCAGTGCTCCCTCCGCTGCCAGCACAGATACGCAGTATTTT. Translation: CSAPSAASTDTQYF.

This clonotype came up a few times. V is TRBV4-1 and J is TRBJ2-1; 8 positions match TRBD2. With V trimmed by 3 bases and J by 9 bases, 16 bases remained unmatched. This CDR3 region has 17 residues. The germline CDR1 and CDR2 sequences are MGHRA and YSYEKL. In DNA, the CDR3 is TGCGCCAGCAGCCAGCCACTTTCTCTTGGACTAGCAACTGAGCAGTTCTTC. Its translation: CASSQPLSLGLATEQFF.

The table lists this clonotype with a few counts. The chain carries TRBV7-2 and TRBJ2-3, with D tentatively TRBD2 (6 bases). Germline lookup yields CDR1 SGHTA and CDR2 FQGNSA. This CDR3 region has 15 residues. V was clipped by 0 bases and J by 7 bases, with 14 bases between them. For the CDR3, the DNA is TGTGCCAGCAGCTTAGCGAGCGGGCTAGCCCATACGCAGTATTTT. Protein sequence: CASSLASGLAHTQYF.

This clonotype was observed a few times. The chain uses TRBV5-4 and TRBJ2-3; 8 bases agree with TRBD2. Trimming cost V 2 bases and J 1 base; bases outside gene matches: 3. The CDR3 is made up of 15 amino acids. The germline gives CDR1 SGHNT, CDR2 YYREEE (reference sequence). This CDR3 reads CASSFPGGGTDTQYF. The CDR3 DNA is TGTGCCAGCAGCTTTCCGGGGGGGGGCACAGATACGCAGTATTTT.

In this sample, this clonotype turned up many times. V is TRBV12-3 or TRBV12-4 and J is TRBJ2-2, with 8 bases lining up with TRBD1. The V and J ends lost 5 bases and 7 bases, in that order; junction bases with no gene match: 6. CDR3 length equals 14 residues. Here the CDR3 DNA reads TGTGCCAGCAGTCGACAGGGGCGTGTCGGGGAGCTGTTTTTT. Amino acids: CASSRQGRVGELFF.

The chain has TRBV19 and TRBJ1-1; D is ambiguous. Trimming left V 6 bases short and J 5 bases short, with 13 bases between. This CDR3 is built from 13 residues. Germline CDR1 is LNHDA and CDR2 is SQIVND (reference sequence). The CDR3 sequence is CASSEGRRTEAFF. CDR3 DNA sequence: TGTGCCAGTAGCGAGGGAAGACGGACTGAAGCTTTCTTT.

This clonotype turned up a few times. The J gene is TRBJ2-3, the V gene TRBV7-9; tentative D call: TRBD2 (6 bases). The V end lost 5 bases, the J end lost 1 base, and 13 bases lay between the germline ends. The germline V gene encodes CDR1 SEHNR and CDR2 FQNEAQ (reference sequence). The CDR3 is made up of 15 amino acids. The CDR3 DNA reads TGTGCCAGCAGCCCGATGGGGGGTGGCACAGATACGCAGTATTTT. Translating it yields CASSPMGGGTDTQYF.

This clonotype has just a few counts. This rearrangement joins TRBV5-1 to TRBJ2-1; D may match TRBD1 or TRBD2 (6 bases each). CDR3 length: 14 amino acids. CDR1 and CDR2 from the germline V gene are SGHRS and YFSETQ. Trimming left V 0 bases short and J 7 bases short, with 11 bases between. The DNA of the CDR3 is TGCGCCAGCAGCTTGGTTCAGGGGAGGAATGAGCAGTTCTTC. Its protein is CASSLVQGRNEQFF.

J is TRBJ2-1 and V is TRBV4-1, with D possibly being TRBD2 (6 bases). Trimming took 0 bases from V and 0 from J, leaving 12 bases between them. This CDR3 comprises 17 residues. CDR1 is MGHRA, CDR2 YSYEKL, per germline. CDR3 sequence: CASSQDLTGSSYNEQFF. The CDR3 bases are TGCGCCAGCAGCCAAGATTTGACCGGGAGCTCCTACAATGAGCAGTTCTTC.

J is TRBJ1-1 and V is TRBV7-2; D unresolved. This CDR3 comprises 15 residues. V gave up 2 bases and J gave up 0 bases, with 10 bases separating them. Germline V gives CDR1 SGHTA, CDR2 FQGNSA. The CDR3 here is CASSLSRALNTEAFF. In DNA form, the CDR3 reads TGTGCCAGCAGCTTATCCCGGGCCCTGAACACTGAAGCTTTCTTT.